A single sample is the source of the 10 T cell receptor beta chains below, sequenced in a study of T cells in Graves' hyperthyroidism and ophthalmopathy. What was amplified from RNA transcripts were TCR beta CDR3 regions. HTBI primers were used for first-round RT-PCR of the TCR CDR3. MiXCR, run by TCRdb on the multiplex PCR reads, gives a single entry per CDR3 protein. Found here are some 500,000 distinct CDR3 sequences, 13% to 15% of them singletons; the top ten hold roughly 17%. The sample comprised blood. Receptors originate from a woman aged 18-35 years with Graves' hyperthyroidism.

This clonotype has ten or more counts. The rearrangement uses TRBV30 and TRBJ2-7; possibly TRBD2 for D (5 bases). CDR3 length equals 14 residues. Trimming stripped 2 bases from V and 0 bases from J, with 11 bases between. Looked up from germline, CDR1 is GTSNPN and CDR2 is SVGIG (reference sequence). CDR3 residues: CAWSLDFSSYEQYF. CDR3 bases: TGTGCCTGGAGTTTGGACTTCTCCTCCTACGAGCAGTACTTC.

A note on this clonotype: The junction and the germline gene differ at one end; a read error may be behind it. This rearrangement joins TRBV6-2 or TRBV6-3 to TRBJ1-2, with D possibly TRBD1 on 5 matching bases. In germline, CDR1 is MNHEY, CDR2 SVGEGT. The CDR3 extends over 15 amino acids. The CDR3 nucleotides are TGTGCCAGCAGTTACGTTTGGGGGGAATTGTATGGCCACACCTTC. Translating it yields CASSYVWGELYGHTF.

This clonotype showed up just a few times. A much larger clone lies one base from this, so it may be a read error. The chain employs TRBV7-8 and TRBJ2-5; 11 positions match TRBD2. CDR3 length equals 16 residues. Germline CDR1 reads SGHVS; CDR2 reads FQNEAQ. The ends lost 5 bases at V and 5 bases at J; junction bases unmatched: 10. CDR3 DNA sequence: TGTGCCAGCAGCCCCCCGGAACTAGCGGGAGTTGAGACCCAGTACTTC. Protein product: CASSPPELAGVETQYF.

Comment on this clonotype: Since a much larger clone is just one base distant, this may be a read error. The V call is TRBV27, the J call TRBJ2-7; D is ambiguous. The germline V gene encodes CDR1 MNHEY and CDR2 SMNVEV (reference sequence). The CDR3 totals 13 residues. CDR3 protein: CASSLESSYEQSF. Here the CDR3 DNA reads TGTGCCAGCAGTTTAGAGTCGTCCTACGAGCAGTCCTTC.

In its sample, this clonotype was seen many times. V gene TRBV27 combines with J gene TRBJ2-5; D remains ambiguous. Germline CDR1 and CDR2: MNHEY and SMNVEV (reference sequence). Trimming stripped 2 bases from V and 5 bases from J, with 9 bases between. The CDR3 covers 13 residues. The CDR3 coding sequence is TGTGCCAGCAGTTTACCGAATGCGGAGACCCAGTACTTC. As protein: CASSLPNAETQYF.

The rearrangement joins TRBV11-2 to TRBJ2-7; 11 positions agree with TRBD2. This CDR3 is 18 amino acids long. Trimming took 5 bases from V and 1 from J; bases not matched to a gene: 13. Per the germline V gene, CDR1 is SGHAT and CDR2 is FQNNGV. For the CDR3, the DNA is TGTGCCAGCAGCCCAAACCGACTAGCGGGGTTGCTTTCCTACGAGCAGTACTTC. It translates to CASSPNRLAGLLSYEQYF.

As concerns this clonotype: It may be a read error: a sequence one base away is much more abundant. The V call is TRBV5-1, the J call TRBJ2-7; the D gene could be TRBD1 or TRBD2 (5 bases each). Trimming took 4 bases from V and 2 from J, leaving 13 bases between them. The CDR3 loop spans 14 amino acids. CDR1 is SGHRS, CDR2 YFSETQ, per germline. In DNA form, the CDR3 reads TGCGCCAGCAGCGCCCGGGACGCGGCCTACGAGCAGTACGTC. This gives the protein CASSARDAAYEQYV.

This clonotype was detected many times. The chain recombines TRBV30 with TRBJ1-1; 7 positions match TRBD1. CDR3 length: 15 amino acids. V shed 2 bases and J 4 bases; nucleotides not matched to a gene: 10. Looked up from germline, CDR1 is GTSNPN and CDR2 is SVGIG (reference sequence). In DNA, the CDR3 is TGTGCCTGGAGTTTCCGGGGGGGGGACAGCACTGAAGCTTTCTTT. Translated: CAWSFRGGDSTEAFF.

The CDR3 DNA sequence: TGTGCCAGCATCCAAACTAGCGGGAGGAGATGGCGCTACGAGCAGTACTTC. It codes for CASIQTSGRRWRYEQYF. The chain combines TRBV6-1 with TRBJ2-7; 12 bases agree with TRBD2. This CDR3 is built from 17 residues. Germline V lookup: CDR1 MNHNS, CDR2 SASEGT. V shed 7 bases, J shed 3 bases, and the junction held 13 bases outside the gene matches.

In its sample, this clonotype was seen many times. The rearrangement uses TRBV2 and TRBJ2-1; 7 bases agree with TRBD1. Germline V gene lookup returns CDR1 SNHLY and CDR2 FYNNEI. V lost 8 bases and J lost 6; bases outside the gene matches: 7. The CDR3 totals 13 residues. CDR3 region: CASGTDAANEQFF. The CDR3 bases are TGTGCCAGCGGGACAGACGCAGCCAATGAGCAGTTCTTC.